The 25 T cell receptor beta chains below all came from one sample that was sequenced in a study of blood T cell repertoires in COVID-19. The assay was immunoSEQ multiplex PCR, and TCRdb's table has in-frame clones only and misses some. The table lists around 270,000 clones, approximately 90% of them singletons. Sample: peripheral blood. The receptors were sampled from a middle-aged man with acute or convalescent COVID-19.

V is TRBV2 and J is TRBJ2-7; 10 bases map to TRBD1. Losses at the gene ends were 8 bases for V and 7 bases for J; bases not matched to a gene: 11. The CDR3 extends over 14 amino acids. Germline V CDR1 and CDR2: SNHLY, FYNNEI. The CDR3 DNA reads as TGTGCCAGCTCAAGAGACAGGGGGCAAAGAGAGCAGTACTTC. It yields the protein CASSRDRGQREQYF.

The chain couples TRBV11-1 to TRBJ2-3, with a weak D call TRBD1 (6 bases). The CDR3 sequence is 15 residues long. V gave up 4 bases and J gave up 1 base, with 12 bases separating them. CDR1 and CDR2 (germline): SGHAT, FQDESV (reference sequence). The CDR3 coding sequence is TGTGCCAGCAGCTACTCAGGGGTCCGCACAGATACGCAGTATTTT. Amino acid sequence: CASSYSGVRTDTQYF.

This clone has only one observation. The V and J genes are TRBV5-1 and TRBJ2-2, with TRBD1 matching 8 bases. Germline lookup yields CDR1 SGHRS and CDR2 YFSETQ. J gave up 2 bases and V 9 bases, and 12 bases lay outside the gene matches. This CDR3 has 16 residues. DNA of the CDR3: TGCGCCACCTCTCTGGGGGGACAGGCAAACACCGGGGAGCTGTTTTTT. This codes for CATSLGGQANTGELFF.

The chain joins TRBV6-5 to TRBJ2-1; 8 bases fit TRBD2. The V and J ends lost 6 bases and 7 bases, in that order; junction bases with no gene match: 11. This CDR3 contains 15 residues. From germline, CDR1 is MNHEY and CDR2 SVGAGI. CDR3 nucleotide sequence: TGTGCCAGCAGCCGAGGGACTAGGGAGAAGAATGAGCAGTTCTTC. The encoded protein is CASSRGTREKNEQFF.

This clone was counted once. This chain's CDR3 is CAWRGQGRGYTF. The CDR3 bases are TGTGCCTGGAGGGGGCAGGGCCGAGGCTACACCTTC. The rearrangement joins TRBV30 to TRBJ1-2, with a weak D call TRBD1 (5 bases). Trimming took 3 bases from V and 8 from J, leaving 13 bases between them. The CDR3 consists of 12 residues. Germline V gene lookup returns CDR1 GTSNPN and CDR2 SVGIG (reference sequence).

In DNA form, the CDR3 reads TGTGCCAGCAGTGAAGTGGTGGAGACCGGGGAGCTGTTTTTT. This codes for CASSEVVETGELFF. The rearrangement joins TRBV2 to TRBJ2-2; the D is unclear. Trimming pared 1 base from V and 5 bases from J, leaving 8 bases between. CDR1 is SNHLY, CDR2 FYNNEI, per germline. The CDR3 spans 14 residues.

V usage is TRBV2 and J usage is TRBJ2-2; 11 bases fit TRBD2. CDR3 length: 16 residues. J gave up 1 base and V 5 bases, and 3 bases lay outside the gene matches. Germline V CDR1 and CDR2: SNHLY, FYNNEI. The CDR3 sequence: CASSYLAGGNTGELFF. The CDR3 DNA sequence: TGTGCCAGCAGTTATCTAGCGGGGGGGAACACCGGGGAGCTGTTTTTT. The variable domain in full, with the rest retrieved from reference TRBV2 and TRBJ2-2, is EPEVTQTPSHQVTQMGQEVILRCVPISNHLYFYWYRQILGQKVEFLVSFYNNEISEKSEIFDDQFSVERPDGSNFTLKIRSTKLEDSAMYFCASSYLAGGNTGELFFGEGSRLTVL.

This clone was observed a single time. The V and J genes are TRBV11-3 and TRBJ2-1, with D possibly TRBD2 on 5 matching bases. This CDR3 is 16 amino acids long. V was pared by 5 bases and J by 0 bases, with 14 bases between. From germline, CDR1 is SGHNT and CDR2 YENEEA. Here the CDR3 DNA reads TGTGCCAGCAGCCCCGGGGATATAAGCTCCTACAATGAGCAGTTCTTC. Translation: CASSPGDISSYNEQFF.

The chain joins TRBV2 to TRBJ1-2, with D tentatively TRBD1 (5 bases). Germline V gene lookup returns CDR1 SNHLY and CDR2 FYNNEI. The CDR3 has 15 residues. V was clipped by 7 bases and J by 8 bases, with 23 bases between them. The DNA of the CDR3 is TGTGCCAGCACCTTACAGGACGGAATCTTGGAGGGCTACACCTTC. Translated: CASTLQDGILEGYTF.

The chain combines TRBV29-1 with TRBJ1-2; 7 bases are shared with TRBD1. The ends lost 6 bases at V and 4 bases at J; junction bases unmatched: 5. In germline, CDR1 is SQVTM, CDR2 ANQGSEA. This CDR3 has 12 amino acids. CDR3 region: CSVGDRAYGYTF. The CDR3 DNA is TGCAGCGTCGGTGACAGGGCCTATGGCTACACCTTC.

The J gene is TRBJ1-4, the V gene TRBV28, with D possibly matching TRBD1 (6 bases). The CDR3 sequence is 16 residues long. CDR1 and CDR2 (germline): MDHEN, SYDVKM. V lost 11 bases and J 4 bases, leaving 23 bases between the germline ends. The CDR3 reads CAPPPRGQSLNEKLFF. The CDR3 bases are TGTGCCCCACCCCCAAGAGGACAGAGCCTTAATGAAAAACTGTTTTTT.

The V and J genes are TRBV7-2 and TRBJ1-1; 7 nucleotides agree with TRBD1. The V gene's germline CDR1 is SGHTA and CDR2 FQGNSA. The CDR3 sequence is 14 residues long. V dropped 5 bases and J dropped 4; count of bases not matched to a gene: 7. The CDR3 reads CASSRDSWTTEAFF. The CDR3 DNA reads TGTGCCAGCAGCCGGGACAGCTGGACCACTGAAGCTTTCTTT.

The chain recombines TRBV11-3 with TRBJ1-2; 9 nucleotides align to TRBD1. The junction had 14 bases not matched to a gene; V was cut back by 2 bases and J by 4 bases. The length of the CDR3 is 18 residues. Germline V gives CDR1 SGHNT, CDR2 YENEEA. The DNA for the CDR3 is TGTGCCAGCAGCTTATTCCTTTTACAGGGGGCGATTGCCTATGGCTACACCTTC. Translating gives CASSLFLLQGAIAYGYTF.

The chain recombines TRBV4-1 with TRBJ1-1, with a weak D call TRBD1 (6 bases). Germline V CDR1 and CDR2: MGHRA, YSYEKL. V gave up 3 bases and J gave up 5 bases, with 25 bases separating them. CDR3 length: 18 amino acids. DNA of the CDR3: TGCGCCAGCAGCCAGACCCGGGGGGGGCCTGCTAAGAGAACTGAAGCTTTCTTT. Its translation: CASSQTRGGPAKRTEAFF.

V usage is TRBV21-1 and J usage is TRBJ1-6; the table gives TRBD1 as D, unverified against the DNA. TRBV21-1 represents a pseudogene. The CDR3 runs to 16 residues. The CDR3 loop reads CASSNEVGTVNSPLHF. The DNA for the CDR3 is TGTGCCAGCAGCAATGAGGTAGGGACAGTTAATTCACCCCTCCACTTT.

The chain links TRBV18 to TRBJ1-5; 10 nucleotides match TRBD1. This CDR3 is built from 14 residues. The V segment lost 3 bases and the J segment 11 bases; nucleotides outside the gene matches: 7. CDR1 and CDR2 (germline): KGHSH, LQKENI. The chain's CDR3 is CASSPTGQGVTQHF. The CDR3 DNA sequence: TGTGCCAGCTCACCCACAGGACAGGGGGTGACCCAGCATTTT.

The genes are TRBV3-1 (or the pseudogene TRBV3-2) and TRBJ2-4; D is unresolved. Germline loops: CDR1 LGHDT, CDR2 YNNKEL (reference sequence). V lost 1 base and J 6 bases, leaving 7 bases between the germline ends. This CDR3 has 13 residues. The chain's CDR3 is CASSQGRGNIQYF. DNA of the CDR3: TGTGCCAGCAGCCAAGGACGCGGAAACATTCAGTACTTC.

The CDR3 is CASSVLRGSRGEQFF. In DNA form, the CDR3 reads TGTGCCAGCAGTGTTTTAAGGGGTTCTAGGGGTGAGCAGTTCTTC. This sequence joins TRBV2 and TRBJ2-1, with a weak D call TRBD1 (5 bases). The CDR3 runs to 15 residues. Germline CDR1 and CDR2: SNHLY and FYNNEI. V was clipped by 4 bases and J by 9 bases, with 19 bases between them.

The V and J genes are TRBV6-5 and TRBJ1-6; D not resolved. Germline-derived CDR1 and CDR2 are MNHEY and SVGAGI. V lost 7 bases and J lost 8, with 12 bases in between. The CDR3 spans 13 residues. The CDR3: CASTGLVHSPLHF. The CDR3 bases are TGTGCCAGCACTGGACTCGTCCATTCACCCCTCCACTTT.

The V gene is TRBV14, the J gene TRBJ2-7; the match to TRBD1 covers 8 bases. The CDR3 sequence is 16 residues long. CDR1 SGHDN and CDR2 FVKESK come from the germline V gene. J lost 4 bases, V lost 3 bases, and 11 bases had no gene match. CDR3 nucleotide sequence: TGTGCCAGCAGCCACCCGGGACAGGCGAATGTATACGAGCAGTACTTC. This sequence encodes CASSHPGQANVYEQYF.

J is TRBJ2-1 and V is TRBV5-1; 10 bases are shared with TRBD2. This CDR3 comprises 14 residues. V lost 2 bases, J lost 5 bases, and 1 base stayed unmatched. Per the germline V gene, CDR1 is SGHRS and CDR2 is YFSETQ. The CDR3 DNA is TGCGCCAGCAGCTTTACTAGCGGGGACAATGAGCAGTTCTTC. It is translated as CASSFTSGDNEQFF. The whole variable domain, filled in from reference TRBV5-1 and TRBJ2-1, reads KAGVTQTPRYLIKTRGQQVTLSCSPISGHRSVSWYQQTPGQGLQFLFEYFSETQRNKGNFPGRFSGRQFSNSRSEMNVSTLELGDSALYLCASSFTSGDNEQFFGPGTRLTVL.

This chain connects TRBV15 to TRBJ1-5, with 7 bases fitting TRBD1. The V gene's germline CDR1 is LNHNV and CDR2 YYDKDF (reference sequence). The CDR3 runs to 17 residues. V lost 0 bases and J lost 2; bases outside the gene matches: 7. The CDR3 DNA follows: TGTGCCACCAGCAGAGATGTGAGGGGGCTAGGCAATCAGCCCCAGCATTTT. This sequence encodes CATSRDVRGLGNQPQHF.

This clone has only one observation. The V and J genes are TRBV19 and TRBJ2-6; a weak D match, TRBD1 (6 bases). CDR3 length: 18 residues. Looked up from germline, CDR1 is LNHDA and CDR2 is SQIVND (reference sequence). Trimming pared 8 bases from V and 0 bases from J, leaving 20 bases between. CDR3 region: CASRAPRQGSSGANVLTF. As DNA, the CDR3 is TGTGCCAGTCGGGCCCCCCGTCAGGGGAGCTCTGGGGCCAACGTCCTGACTTTC.

This clone showed up just a few times. This chain uses TRBV2 with TRBJ1-5; the D gene is possibly TRBD1 (5 bases). V was clipped by 7 bases and J by 2 bases, with 12 bases between them. The CDR3 runs 14 residues. CDR1 is SNHLY and CDR2 is FYNNEI in the germline V gene. The CDR3 spells CASTAGFGNQPQHF. In DNA, the CDR3 is TGTGCCAGCACGGCAGGGTTCGGCAATCAGCCCCAGCATTTT. Full variable domain (remainder filled in from reference TRBV2 and TRBJ1-5): EPEVTQTPSHQVTQMGQEVILRCVPISNHLYFYWYRQILGQKVEFLVSFYNNEISEKSEIFDDQFSVERPDGSNFTLKIRSTKLEDSAMYFCASTAGFGNQPQHFGDGTRLSIL.

The chain joins TRBV15 to TRBJ2-7; 13 bases align to TRBD2. This CDR3 comprises 15 residues. Germline CDR1 LNHNV, CDR2 YYDKDF (reference sequence). With V trimmed by 5 bases and J by 2 bases, 3 bases remained unmatched. CDR3 amino acids: CATSSGLAGAYEQYF. CDR3 in DNA: TGTGCCACCAGCTCAGGACTAGCGGGGGCCTACGAGCAGTACTTC.